The 27 T cell receptor beta chains below all came from one sample that was sequenced in a study of siplizumab effects on memory and regulatory T cells. The data were produced by immunoSEQ multiplex PCR, yet TCRdb's version contains in-frame clones alone and is incomplete. The sample carries more than 95,000 clones, 93% recorded once. Sample: Tregs sorted from blood. The receptors stem from a human donor in good health.

The chain combines TRBV7-2 with TRBJ2-5, with D possibly matching TRBD1 (5 bases). The germline gives CDR1 SGHTA, CDR2 FQGNSA. This CDR3 is 13 amino acids long. V lost 0 bases and J lost 6, with 8 bases in between. The CDR3 reads CASSLAGAQTQYF. The DNA of the CDR3 is TGTGCCAGCAGCTTAGCAGGGGCACAGACCCAGTACTTC.

V usage is TRBV5-1 and J usage is TRBJ2-1; the match to TRBD2 covers 11 bases. The CDR3 is made up of 14 amino acids. The V gene end was trimmed by 4 bases and the J gene end by 5 bases; junction bases not matched to a gene: 2. The germline V gene encodes CDR1 SGHRS and CDR2 YFSETQ. Here the CDR3 reads CASSGGLADNEQFF. For the CDR3, the DNA is TGCGCCAGCAGCGGGGGACTAGCGGACAATGAGCAGTTCTTC.

The V call is TRBV5-1, the J call TRBJ2-4; 14 bases align to TRBD2. The V gene's germline CDR1 is SGHRS and CDR2 YFSETQ. Trimming took 4 bases from V and 0 from J; bases not matched to a gene: 15. The CDR3 is 21 amino acids. The chain's CDR3 is CASSPGLAGAPGTIAKNIQYF. CDR3 coding DNA: TGCGCCAGCAGCCCGGGACTAGCGGGGGCCCCGGGGACAATAGCCAAAAACATTCAGTACTTC. The full variable domain, in which reference TRBV5-1 and TRBJ2-4 provide the parts outside the CDR3, is KAGVTQTPRYLIKTRGQQVTLSCSPISGHRSVSWYQQTPGQGLQFLFEYFSETQRNKGNFPGRFSGRQFSNSRSEMNVSTLELGDSALYLCASSPGLAGAPGTIAKNIQYFGAGTRLSVL.

This clone was counted a single time. The gene calls are TRBV27 and TRBJ2-1; 14 bases are a match to TRBD2. The CDR3 runs to 16 residues. The junction had 6 bases not matched to a gene; V was cut back by 4 bases and J by 7 bases. Per germline, CDR1 MNHEY and CDR2 SMNVEV (reference sequence). Here the CDR3 reads CASSSGLAGGWNEQFF. The CDR3 bases are TGTGCCAGCAGTTCTGGACTAGCGGGGGGATGGAATGAGCAGTTCTTC.

The chain joins TRBV19 to TRBJ1-5; D call uncertain. V lost 8 bases and J lost 3, with 14 bases in between. CDR3 length: 14 amino acids. Germline V gene sequence: CDR1 LNHDA, CDR2 SQIVND (reference sequence). The CDR3 is CASDWVGFNQPQHF. In DNA, the CDR3 is TGTGCCAGTGACTGGGTGGGGTTCAATCAGCCCCAGCATTTT.

The chain uses TRBV5-6 and TRBJ1-2; D gene ambiguous. V lost 1 base and J 4 bases, leaving 5 bases between the germline ends. This CDR3 contains 12 residues. Germline CDR1 reads SGHDT; CDR2 reads YYEEEE. The CDR3 spells CASSLTSYGYTF. In DNA form, the CDR3 reads TGTGCCAGCAGCTTGACATCCTATGGCTACACCTTC.

This clone appeared a single time. The chain recombines TRBV7-9 with TRBJ2-1; 13 positions agree with TRBD2. J gave up 9 bases and V 8 bases, and 13 bases lay outside the gene matches. CDR3 length: 16 residues. CDR1 is SEHNR, CDR2 FQNEAQ, per germline (reference sequence). The CDR3 loop reads CASLKPLAGGPVEQFF. CDR3 bases: TGTGCCAGCCTTAAGCCACTAGCGGGAGGGCCAGTTGAGCAGTTCTTC. Complete variable domain (other parts from reference TRBV7-9 and TRBJ2-1): DTGVSQNPRHKITKRGQNVTFRCDPISEHNRLYWYRQTLGQGPEFLTYFQNEAQLEKSRLLSDRFSAERPKGSFSTLEIQRTEQGDSAMYLCASLKPLAGGPVEQFFGPGTRLTVL.

The sample holds a few counts of this clone. The chain has TRBV25-1 and TRBJ1-2; D is unresolved. The CDR3 sequence is 13 residues long. V lost 1 base to trimming and J lost 6 bases, with 9 bases between them. Germline lookup yields CDR1 MGHDK and CDR2 SYGVNS. CDR3 amino acids: CASSEFGSDGYTF. CDR3 in DNA: TGTGCCAGCAGTGAATTTGGGTCAGATGGCTACACCTTC.

The gene calls are TRBV5-6 and TRBJ1-5; D is possibly TRBD1 (6 bases). The V gene's germline CDR1 is SGHDT and CDR2 YYEEEE. The CDR3 runs 14 residues. V lost 3 bases, J lost 3 bases, and 10 bases lay in between. CDR3: CASSSGTLNQPQHF. The DNA for the CDR3 is TGTGCCAGCAGCTCAGGGACACTCAATCAGCCCCAGCATTTT.

This clone was found once. This chain uses TRBV19 with TRBJ2-5; 9 bases agree with TRBD2. In germline, CDR1 is LNHDA, CDR2 SQIVND (reference sequence). The V and J ends lost 5 bases and 5 bases, in that order; junction bases with no gene match: 9. This CDR3 comprises 15 residues. CDR3 in DNA: TGTGCCAGTAGTGGCGGGGGGGCCGGCGAGGAGACCCAGTACTTC. Protein: CASSGGGAGEETQYF. The entire variable domain, with the rest obtained from reference TRBV19 and TRBJ2-5, is as follows: DGGITQSPKYLFRKEGQNVTLSCEQNLNHDAMYWYRQDPGQGLRLIYYSQIVNDFQKGDIAEGYSVSREKKESFPLTVTSAQKNPTAFYLCASSGGGAGEETQYFGPGTRLLVL.

The chain has TRBV30 and TRBJ1-1, with 8 bases identical to TRBD1. This CDR3 region has 13 residues. Per the germline V gene, CDR1 is GTSNPN and CDR2 is SVGIG (reference sequence). The V and J ends lost 4 bases and 1 base, in that order; junction bases with no gene match: 2. The CDR3 reads CAWTGQGNTEAFF. CDR3 sequence (DNA): TGTGCCTGGACTGGACAGGGGAACACTGAAGCTTTCTTT.

DNA of the CDR3: TGTGCCAGCAGTTTATGGTGGGGGGTGGGAGAGACCCAGTACTTC. This encodes CASSLWWGVGETQYF. This chain connects TRBV27 to TRBJ2-5; tentative D call: TRBD2 (6 bases). CDR1 MNHEY and CDR2 SMNVEV come from the germline V gene (reference sequence). Trimming took off 1 base at V and 4 bases at J, with 13 bases between the two ends. There are 15 residues in the CDR3.

J is TRBJ1-2 and V is TRBV5-4; D gene ambiguous. CDR1 and CDR2 (germline): SGHNT, YYREEE (reference sequence). The CDR3 loop spans 14 amino acids. V was cut by 3 bases and J by 0 bases, with 9 bases left in between. This CDR3 is CASSWTAANYGYTF. The CDR3 nucleotides are TGTGCCAGCAGCTGGACGGCTGCTAACTATGGCTACACCTTC.

V usage is TRBV7-2 and J usage is TRBJ2-7; 11 nucleotides agree with TRBD1. J was trimmed by 2 bases and V by 3 bases; bases with no gene match: 0. Germline V gene lookup returns CDR1 SGHTA and CDR2 FQGNSA. CDR3 length equals 14 residues. The CDR3 is CASSLDRGPYEQYF. The CDR3 nucleotides are TGTGCCAGCAGCTTGGACAGGGGGCCCTACGAGCAGTACTTC.

The chain has TRBV4-1 and TRBJ1-2, with 11 bases fitting TRBD1. This CDR3 has 15 residues. V lost 3 bases and J lost 4; bases outside the gene matches: 4. The V gene's germline CDR1 is MGHRA and CDR2 YSYEKL. The CDR3 nucleotides are TGCGCCAGCAGCCATGGGACAGGGGGTCTCTATGGCTACACCTTC. Encoded protein: CASSHGTGGLYGYTF.

Regarding this clone: One end of the junction does not line up with germline, which may come from a read error. This chain links TRBV5-4 with TRBJ2-7; a possible D gene is TRBD2 (6 bases). The CDR3 is made up of 12 amino acids. Germline V lookup: CDR1 SGHNT, CDR2 YYREEE (reference sequence). CDR3 sequence: CASSIGLSHFSF. CDR3 coding DNA: TGTGCCAGCAGCATAGGACTATCTCATTTTTCTTTT.

The V call is TRBV18, the J call TRBJ2-7, with TRBD2 matching 10 bases. This CDR3 is 14 amino acids long. Trimming at V came to 6 bases and at J to 1 base, leaving 3 bases not matched to a gene. Germline V gene sequence: CDR1 KGHSH, CDR2 LQKENI. The DNA for the CDR3 is TGTGCCAGCTCGAGGACTAGCGGTTCCTACGAGCAGTACTTC. Protein: CASSRTSGSYEQYF.

This clone occurred once. This sequence joins TRBV14 and TRBJ2-7; 15 positions agree with TRBD2. The CDR3 totals 17 residues. V lost 5 bases and J lost 4; bases outside the gene matches: 9. Germline lookup yields CDR1 SGHDN and CDR2 FVKESK. The CDR3 coding sequence is TGTGCCAGCAGCGCCTCCGGGACTAGCGGGAGGTCGTACGAGCAGTACTTC. This sequence encodes CASSASGTSGRSYEQYF.

In DNA form, the CDR3 reads TGTGCCAGCAGTCCCGACAGGGTTGGCTACACCTTC. This translates into CASSPDRVGYTF. V gene TRBV27 combines with J gene TRBJ1-2; 7 positions agree with TRBD1. CDR1 and CDR2 from the germline V gene are MNHEY and SMNVEV (reference sequence). V gave up 5 bases and J gave up 7 bases; unmatched junction bases: 4. The CDR3 has 12 amino acids.

CDR3 sequence: CAISKGATEAFF. CDR3 DNA: TGTGCCATCAGTAAAGGGGCAACTGAAGCTTTCTTT. V usage is TRBV10-3 and J usage is TRBJ1-1, with D maybe TRBD1 (5 bases). Trimming shortened V by 5 bases and J by 5 bases, and 9 bases separated the two germline ends. The CDR3 is made up of 12 amino acids. The germline V gene encodes CDR1 ENHRY and CDR2 SYGVKD.

The chain carries TRBV5-1 and TRBJ2-6; D is uncertain. Trimming pared 1 base from V and 1 base from J, leaving 9 bases between. This CDR3 is 16 amino acids long. Germline V gives CDR1 SGHRS, CDR2 YFSETQ. The CDR3 loop reads CASSLRLGSGANVLTF. The CDR3 coding sequence is TGCGCCAGCAGCTTGCGCCTTGGGTCTGGGGCCAACGTCCTGACTTTC.

This clone was counted once. The V gene is TRBV19, the J gene TRBJ2-1; D may be TRBD1 or TRBD2 (6 bases each). CDR1 and CDR2 from the germline V gene are LNHDA and SQIVND (reference sequence). V was pared by 7 bases and J by 9 bases, with 22 bases between. There are 15 residues in the CDR3. The CDR3 protein is CASTKGGGSGREQFF. Here the CDR3 DNA reads TGTGCCAGTACCAAGGGGGGCGGTTCGGGGCGTGAGCAGTTCTTC.

V gene TRBV7-2 combines with J gene TRBJ2-4; D uncertain. The V end was cut by 1 base, the J end by 7 bases, with 14 bases between. CDR3 length: 15 residues. Germline CDR1 reads SGHTA; CDR2 reads FQGNSA. The CDR3 DNA reads as TGTGCCAGCAGCTTAGGTGCCTTCCTAGGGAACATTCAGTACTTC. Translating it yields CASSLGAFLGNIQYF.

This clone was recorded once. This sequence joins TRBV30 and TRBJ1-5; possibly TRBD1 for D (5 bases). The CDR3 totals 13 residues. The germline V gene has CDR1 GTSNPN and CDR2 SVGIG (reference sequence). The germline V and J ends were trimmed by 1 base and 9 bases, with 13 bases remaining between them. The CDR3 DNA reads TGTGCCTGGAGTGCTCCGGGGGGACGGCCCCAGCATTTT. Its translation is CAWSAPGGRPQHF.

V and J are TRBV11-2 and TRBJ1-2; no clear D gene. Trimming took off 5 bases at V and 3 bases at J, with 10 bases between the two ends. Looked up from germline, CDR1 is SGHAT and CDR2 is FQNNGV. The CDR3 is made up of 13 amino acids. The CDR3 protein is CASSAKRDYGYTF. DNA for the CDR3: TGTGCCAGCAGCGCCAAGCGTGACTATGGCTACACCTTC.

The chain employs TRBV4-1 and TRBJ1-3; D not certain. V lost 0 bases and J 0 bases, leaving 15 bases between the germline ends. This CDR3 has 18 amino acids. The germline gives CDR1 MGHRA, CDR2 YSYEKL. Here the CDR3 DNA reads TGCGCCAGCAGCCAAGATCTTGGGTTAATCAGCTCTGGAAACACCATATATTTT. This encodes CASSQDLGLISSGNTIYF.

Here the CDR3 DNA reads TGTGCCAGTAGTAGGCCTCCGGACAGGGAGAGGAACACTGAAGCTTTCTTT. It yields the protein CASSRPPDRERNTEAFF. The chain has TRBV19 and TRBJ1-1; the match to TRBD1 covers 8 bases. This CDR3 spans 17 amino acids. The J segment lost 1 base and the V segment lost 4 bases, leaving 11 bases of the junction unmatched. Looked up from germline, CDR1 is LNHDA and CDR2 is SQIVND (reference sequence).